A single sample gave rise to the 5 T cell receptor beta chains below, sequenced in a study of blood T cell repertoires in COVID-19. Sequencing was performed with immunoSEQ multiplex PCR; in TCRdb, only in-frame clones are kept and a portion is missing. The sample yields about 180,000 clones, about nine tenths seen once. Sequences were obtained from PBMCs or T cells enriched from blood (not recorded which). All receptors come from a young woman who had recovered from COVID-19.

This clone was seen a single time. The chain links TRBV11-1 to TRBJ2-5; a weak D match, TRBD1 (5 bases). This CDR3 has 14 amino acids. V was shortened by 5 bases and J by 6 bases, with 16 bases between the two germline ends. Germline CDR1 and CDR2: SGHAT and FQDESV (reference sequence). CDR3 bases: TGTGCCAGCAGCCCCAATTTGTCAGGGCAGACCCAGTACTTC. Translating gives CASSPNLSGQTQYF. Using reference TRBV11-1 and TRBJ2-5 for the parts outside the CDR3, the full variable domain is EAEVAQSPRYKITEKSQAVAFWCDPISGHATLYWYRQILGQGPELLVQFQDESVVDDSQLPKDRFSAERLKGVDSTLKIQPAELGDSAMYLCASSPNLSGQTQYFGPGTRLLVL.

The V gene is TRBV6-5, the J gene TRBJ1-5; D remains unclear. This CDR3 has 15 residues. The V end was cut by 7 bases, the J end by 0 bases, with 13 bases between. The germline V gene has CDR1 MNHEY and CDR2 SVGAGI. CDR3 sequence (DNA): TGTGCCAGCAAAGACGGAGAACATAGCAATCAGCCCCAGCATTTT. Amino acid sequence: CASKDGEHSNQPQHF.

The rearrangement joins TRBV3-1 (or the pseudogene TRBV3-2) to TRBJ2-7; 9 bases map to TRBD2. Per the germline V gene, CDR1 is LGHDT and CDR2 is YNNKEL (reference sequence). The V segment lost 1 base and the J segment 1 base; nucleotides outside the gene matches: 5. The CDR3 is 16 residues long. The CDR3: CASSQARTSVSYEQYF. The DNA of the CDR3 is TGTGCCAGCAGCCAAGCCCGGACTAGCGTATCCTACGAGCAGTACTTC.

The gene calls are TRBV11-2 and TRBJ1-3; D gene ambiguous. The V end lost 5 bases, the J end lost 0 bases, and 8 bases lay between the germline ends. Germline values: CDR1 SGHAT, CDR2 FQNNGV. This CDR3 spans 14 amino acids. The CDR3, as DNA: TGTGCCAGCAGCCTCGTCGGCTCTGGAAACACCATATATTTT. This codes for CASSLVGSGNTIYF.

In the case of this clone: An end of the junction does not agree with germline; a read error may underlie this. This rearrangement joins TRBV2 to TRBJ1-5; 7 nucleotides match TRBD1. The CDR3 runs 14 residues. Germline assignment: CDR1 SNHLY and CDR2 FYNNEI. In nucleotides, the CDR3 is TGTGCCAGCAGGGAAGACAGGGACAGTCAGCCCCAGCATTTT. Its translation is CASREDRDSQPQHF.